This T cell receptor beta chain originates from a study of control samples from healthy donors and cancer patients. This CDR3 has 17 amino acids. The V end was cut by 0 bases, the J end by 6 bases, with 16 bases between. Germline V CDR1 and CDR2: SGDLS, YYNGEE. Measured with immunoSEQ multiplex PCR; TCRdb has only the in-frame clones, and not every one. The sample yields 120,000 or so clones, approximately 87% seen once. The sequence came from a man aged 25 to 45 in good health. Sequencing was performed on blood. The V and J genes are TRBV9 and TRBJ1-6, with D perhaps TRBD1 (5 bases). CDR3 in DNA: TGTGCCAGCAGCGTAGAGGCGGGGGATCGAGGTAATTCACCCCTCCACTTT. This sequence encodes CASSVEAGDRGNSPLHF.